This entry describes one T cell receptor (beta chain). Its antigen has not been determined. No base quality information exists; no much larger clone differs at one position. The data originate from a study of T cells in Graves' hyperthyroidism and ophthalmopathy (dated by TCRdb to the late 2010s). Turning to the overall study: Peripheral blood was collected at initial diagnosis, before any treatment. A discovery cohort of approximately 100 patients, about 40 with Graves' ophthalmopathy and about 58 with stable Graves' hyperthyroidism, was used to find distinguishing TCR V-J signatures. Prospective prediction of ophthalmopathy was tested in an independent validation cohort of 18 hyperthyroidism patients and 17 patients who later progressed to ophthalmopathy. The roughly 91 discovery patients were randomly divided into training and test sets at a 7:3 ratio. In roughly six Graves' hyperthyroidism patients, the study also compared T-cell repertoires from thyroid tissue with T-cell repertoires from blood. Following sampling, methimazole starting at 30 mg daily was given to hyperthyroidism patients, and high-dose intravenous methylprednisolone was given to ophthalmopathy patients. The paper reports TCR Vbeta CDR3 sequencing of approximately 140 peripheral blood samples: over 40 ophthalmopathy, approximately 74 hyperthyroidism and 17 progressor patients.

The TCR beta CDR3 regions were amplified from RNA transcripts. For the first round of RT-PCR on the TCR CDR3, the HTBI primer set was used together with the Qiagen OneStep RT-PCR kit. Libraries were constructed in a second round of multiplex PCR, after which size selection and purification were carried out. Paired-end sequencing of the libraries was performed with 100 bp reads on an Illumina HiSeq2000. Per the source publication's procedure: SOAPnuke was used to process the raw data, with reads discarded if the reads contained adapters or uncalled bases, had a mean Phred below 15, or lacked an exact constant-primer or identifier match. High-quality paired reads were merged with COPE v1.2.5, and unique nucleotide sequences were defined as clonotypes. Clonotypes were aligned to IMGT TRBV, TRBD and TRBJ reference segments using MiTCR v1.1. The analysis was restricted to V-J combinations with a frequency above 0.0001, which together covered approximately 99% of the repertoires. A TCS score was defined as the ratio between F50 (clonal expansion) and ExV (chaos), using BLOSUM62-based TCRdist between CDR3 peptides within each V-J. Welch's t-statistics and random forest reduced around 520 V-J features to about 12, which were used in a naive Bayes classifier (R e1071). In TCRdb, the public reads were trimmed at Q25 with fastp and aligned with MiXCR, with productive beta chains retained. Rows with a matching CDR3 protein are joined into one entry that keeps the most common DNA and genes. These V and J calls originate from TCRdb's pipeline instead of the authors' own analysis. This sample gives roughly 700,000 distinct CDR3 sequences in total; approximately 15% of them show up just once. Of the sample, around 15% is held by the ten largest clones.

The CDR3 measures 15 amino acids from cysteine to phenylalanine. The retained sequence is limited to the CDR3, 45 bases, with the frame set at the first base. The germline V gene encodes CDR1 MNHEY and CDR2 SMNVEV (reference sequence). The trim is 8 bases for V and 0 bases for J, with a gap of 11 bases between the germline ends. Graves' hyperthyroidism was defined as stable when no progression to ophthalmopathy occurred over 18 months of follow-up. The hyperthyroidism patients were between 18 and 65 years old and newly diagnosed, with a disease duration of less than 2 months. Patients with uncontrolled infections, other autoimmune diseases, pregnancy or lactation were excluded. Diagnoses were established on the basis of clinical symptoms, serum thyroxine and TRAb, thyroid ultrasound, and orbital computed tomography. PBMCs were separated from 8 to 10 ml of fresh peripheral blood using Ficoll-Paque density gradient centrifugation. Trizol reagent was used to extract total RNA, and RNA quality was then checked on an Agilent 2100 Bioanalyzer.

What the research found in general, with its limitations: Sample size was not statistically predetermined, and investigators were not blinded to group allocation. Most expanded thyroid clonotypes (frequency above 0.001) were also detected in blood, a finding suggesting that blood repertoires may reflect thyroid immune responses. Ophthalmopathy was separated from stable hyperthyroidism by a 13 V-J signature model, with just over 85% sensitivity and roughly 81% specificity obtained in cross-validation and 80%/75% obtained in testing. In validation, progression to ophthalmopathy was predicted by the model with 65% to 71% sensitivity and approximately 78% specificity, a median of roughly 6.4 months before onset.

This TCR derives from a man aged 50 to 59 with Graves' hyperthyroidism. Sequencing was performed on blood. The V and J genes are TRBV27 and TRBJ2-6; TRBD1 is a weak D gene call, 5 bases matching. The sequence in DNA is TGTGCCAGCCGAGGACACATCTCTGGGGCCAACGTCCTGACTTTC. Its coded protein is CASRGHISGANVLTF.